A selection of T cell receptor beta chains follows, all from one sample in a study of Graves' ophthalmopathy and Graves' hyperthyroidism. TCRdb passed the multiplex PCR reads through MiXCR, listing each CDR3 protein once. The data show just over 400,000 distinct CDR3 sequences, with around 21% seen just once and under 3.5% held by the top ten. What was sequenced was peripheral blood. These receptors were collected from a woman between 18 and 29 years old with stable Graves' hyperthyroidism. Both conserved end residues are trimmed from each CDR3. A D gene is named only where the DNA matches it firmly. Expanded clones are given a class, and other clones once, few, many or no size at all.

v_call clone_size d_call cdr3_aa
TRBV2 many - ASSEGGQGLYEQY
TRBV29-1 many - SVAGPGEQY
TRBV5-4 many - ASSPYARGASHGYT
TRBV12-3/TRBV12-4 - TRBD1 ASSPDRVSTGELF
TRBV30 many - AWSSSLAKNIQY
TRBV12-3/TRBV12-4 few TRBD2 ASSLAGLVGELF
TRBV20-1 many - SAYQANTEAF
TRBV20-1 many TRBD1 SAGQGRTEAF
TRBV12-3/TRBV12-4 - - ASGLLETQY
TRBV7-9 many TRBD1 ASSRDRGKETQY
TRBV29-1 many TRBD1 SVTAGGRRTEAF
TRBV6-4 - TRBD1 ASSAGTGNGYT
TRBV11-2 many TRBD1 ASSWDSSGNTIY